This T cell receptor (beta chain) is from a study of T-cell reconstitution after alpha-beta-depleted transplantation in children. This clonotype came up many times. The antigen is not known. During its preparation, the TCRbeta library received unique molecular identifiers. One entry per CDR3 protein, called by TCRdb with MiXCR from the PCR reads. The repertoire has over 450,000 distinct CDR3 sequences, under 12% of them found once; the top ten carry roughly 2%. The study's findings and limits: Alpha-beta T cells present about two months after transplant were reported to originate from several hundred expanded graft clones. Surviving recipient cells, namely T cells and thymic progenitors, were the source of high day-60 TCRbeta diversity in some patients. T-cell counts and diversity at one year following transplant were attributed mainly to newly produced T cells.

Trimming shortened V by 4 bases and J by 1 base, and 11 bases separated the two germline ends. From germline, CDR1 is SGHRS and CDR2 YFSETQ. The CDR3 sequence is 14 residues long. V gene TRBV5-1 combines with J gene TRBJ1-1; D possibly corresponds to TRBD1 (6 bases). The receptor's source is a child aged 2 to 9 with inherited bone marrow failure, due to receive a stem cell transplant. Sequencing used PBMCs, obtained before TCRalphabeta/CD19-depleted stem cell transplant. The CDR3 region has the DNA TGCGCCAGCAGCCCTCCCAGGGGGAACACTGAAGCTTTCTTT. Residues: CASSPPRGNTEAFF.